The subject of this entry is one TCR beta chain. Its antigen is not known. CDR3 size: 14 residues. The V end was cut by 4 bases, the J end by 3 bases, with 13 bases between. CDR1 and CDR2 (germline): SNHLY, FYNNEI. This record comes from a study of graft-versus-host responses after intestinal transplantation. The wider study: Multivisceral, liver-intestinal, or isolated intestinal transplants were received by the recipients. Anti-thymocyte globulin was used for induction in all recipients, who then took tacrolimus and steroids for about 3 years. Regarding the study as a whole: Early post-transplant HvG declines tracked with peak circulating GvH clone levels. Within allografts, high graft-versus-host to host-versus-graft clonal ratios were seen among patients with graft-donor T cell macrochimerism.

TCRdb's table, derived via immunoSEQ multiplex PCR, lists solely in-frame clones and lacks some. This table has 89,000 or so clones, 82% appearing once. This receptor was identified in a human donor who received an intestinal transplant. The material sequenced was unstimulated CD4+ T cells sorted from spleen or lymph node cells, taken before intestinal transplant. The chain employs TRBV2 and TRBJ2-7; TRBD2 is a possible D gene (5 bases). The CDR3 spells CASSARPGVYEQYF. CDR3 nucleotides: TGTGCCAGCAGTGCCCGGCCCGGGGTCTACGAGCAGTACTTC.